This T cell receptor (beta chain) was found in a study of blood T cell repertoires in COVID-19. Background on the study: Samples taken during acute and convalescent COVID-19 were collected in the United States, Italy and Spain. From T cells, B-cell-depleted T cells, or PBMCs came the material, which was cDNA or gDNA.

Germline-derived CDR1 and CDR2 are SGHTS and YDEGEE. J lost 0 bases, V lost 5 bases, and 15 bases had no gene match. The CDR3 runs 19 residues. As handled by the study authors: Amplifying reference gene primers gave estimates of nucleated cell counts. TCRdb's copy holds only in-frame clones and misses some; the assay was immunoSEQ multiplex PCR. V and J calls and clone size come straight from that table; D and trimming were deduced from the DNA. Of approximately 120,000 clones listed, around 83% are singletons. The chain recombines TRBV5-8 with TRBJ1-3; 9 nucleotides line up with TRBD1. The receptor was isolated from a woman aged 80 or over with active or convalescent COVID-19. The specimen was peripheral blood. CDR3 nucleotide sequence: TGTGCCAGCAGGTTTCCGGGACAGGGAGCACAGAACTCTGGAAACACCATATATTTT. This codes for CASRFPGQGAQNSGNTIYF.